Below, 25 T cell receptor beta chains from the same sample are listed, as sequenced in a study of shared clonotypes between healthy human individuals. Some clones are missing from TCRdb's copy, which holds only in-frame ones; the method was immunoSEQ multiplex PCR. The table has over 950,000 clones, approximately 75% seen once. The specimen sequenced was memory CD4+ T cells from PBMCs. Subset meaning: CD45RA-negative fraction. These receptor sequences come from a man aged 18 to 29 in good health. Some clones in this sample may be carry-over from other donors' samples.

This chain uses TRBV28 with TRBJ2-3; the D gene could be TRBD1 or TRBD2 (5 bases each). The V and J ends lost 3 bases and 0 bases respectively, with 13 bases between them. The germline gives CDR1 MDHEN, CDR2 SYDVKM. This CDR3 is 16 amino acids long. CDR3: CASSFEGWTSTDTQYF. The CDR3 DNA follows: TGTGCCAGCAGTTTTGAGGGGTGGACTAGCACAGATACGCAGTATTTT.

This chain connects TRBV27 to TRBJ2-7; the D is unclear. V shed 0 bases and J shed 4 bases, with 7 bases lying between them. CDR3 size: 13 residues. Germline V gene data show CDR1 as MNHEY and CDR2 as SMNVEV (reference sequence). The CDR3 spells CASSLSILYEQYF. The CDR3 bases are TGTGCCAGCAGTTTATCGATCCTTTACGAGCAGTACTTC.

The V gene is TRBV27, the J gene TRBJ2-5; D is uncertain. V lost 6 bases and J 2 bases, leaving 7 bases between the germline ends. From germline, CDR1 is MNHEY and CDR2 SMNVEV (reference sequence). The CDR3 loop spans 12 amino acids. The DNA of the CDR3 is TGTGCCAGCAGGGGGTGGCAAGAGACCCAGTACTTC. This codes for CASRGWQETQYF.

The chain carries TRBV7-3 and TRBJ1-2; the match to TRBD1 covers 7 bases. This CDR3 is 13 amino acids long. Germline CDR1 and CDR2: SGHTA and FQGTGA. After removal of 5 bases from V and 7 bases from J, the junction contained 7 bases not matched to a gene. The chain's CDR3 is CASSENRQGGYTF. The CDR3 DNA is TGTGCCAGCAGCGAAAACAGACAGGGTGGCTACACCTTC. Supplemented by reference TRBV7-3 and TRBJ1-2, the full variable domain reads GAGVSQTPSNKVTEKGKYVELRCDPISGHTALYWYRQSLGQGPEFLIYFQGTGAADDSGLPNDRFFAVRPEGSVSTLKIQRTERGDSAVYLCASSENRQGGYTFGSGTRLTVV.

This chain uses TRBV5-1 with TRBJ1-1, with D uncertain. The V gene's germline CDR1 is SGHRS and CDR2 YFSETQ. There are 14 residues in the CDR3. Trimming removed 3 bases at V and 1 base at J, with 10 bases between. The CDR3 reads CASSSRSGNTEAFF. CDR3 nucleotides: TGCGCCAGCAGCTCCCGATCAGGGAACACTGAAGCTTTCTTT.

Concerning this clone: The sample contains more than one DNA sequence encoding this CDR3. The chain combines TRBV5-6 with TRBJ2-6; D possibly uses TRBD1 or TRBD2 (6 bases each). The germline gives CDR1 SGHDT, CDR2 YYEEEE. Between the trimmed V and J ends, which lost 3 bases and 1 base, there was a span of 8 bases. This CDR3 is 15 amino acids long. The CDR3 loop is CASSWGASGANVLTF. CDR3 nucleotides: TGTGCCAGCAGCTGGGGGGCTTCTGGGGCCAACGTCCTGACTTTC.

CDR3 in amino acids: CASSRGAQWDLAKNIQYF. The CDR3 DNA follows: TGCGCCAGCAGTCGGGGGGCACAGTGGGATTTAGCCAAAAACATTCAGTACTTC. This rearrangement joins TRBV5-1 to TRBJ2-4, with D possibly being TRBD2 (7 bases). Trimming took off 5 bases at V and 0 bases at J, with 21 bases between the two ends. The CDR3 length is 18 residues. Germline lookup yields CDR1 SGHRS and CDR2 YFSETQ.

The genes are TRBV27 and TRBJ2-1; D may be TRBD2 (6 bases). The germline V and J ends were trimmed by 6 bases and 0 bases, with 18 bases remaining between them. Looked up from germline, CDR1 is MNHEY and CDR2 is SMNVEV (reference sequence). CDR3 length: 17 residues. The CDR3 protein is CASREGLAASSYNEQFF. The CDR3 DNA reads TGTGCCAGCAGGGAGGGTTTGGCGGCTAGCTCCTACAATGAGCAGTTCTTC.

This clone was counted only a few times. This chain connects TRBV7-2 to TRBJ2-3, with 7 bases lining up with TRBD2. V lost 2 bases to trimming and J lost 8 bases; unmatched junction nucleotides: 7. Germline-derived CDR1 and CDR2 are SGHTA and FQGNSA. The CDR3 is made up of 14 amino acids. The CDR3 coding sequence is TGTGCCAGCAGCTTAAACGGGGGGATAACTACGCAGTATTTT. Translation: CASSLNGGITTQYF.

Remarks on this clone: A read error may explain this, as a much larger clone is one base away. The same CDR3 also results from other DNA sequences found in this sample. This sequence joins TRBV6-5 and TRBJ2-7, with D perhaps TRBD2 (6 bases). V gave up 6 bases and J gave up 4 bases, with 10 bases separating them. Germline values: CDR1 MNHEY, CDR2 SVGAGI. There are 12 residues in the CDR3. Here the CDR3 reads CASSPGGYEQYF. CDR3 nucleotides: TGTGCCAGCAGCCCCGGAGGGTACGAGCAGTACTTC.

This sequence joins TRBV7-8 and TRBJ1-5; 8 bases map to TRBD1. V was pared by 8 bases and J by 6 bases, with 9 bases of the junction left unmatched. Germline-derived CDR1 and CDR2 are SGHVS and FQNEAQ. The CDR3 contains 14 residues. CDR3 DNA sequence: TGTGCCAGCGACTTAACAGGGGGTTCTCAGCCCCAGCATTTT. It yields the protein CASDLTGGSQPQHF.

This clone was detected only once. A read error may account for a junction end that differs from germline. The chain employs TRBV5-1 and TRBJ2-5; D possibly corresponds to TRBD2 (5 bases). The CDR3 is 13 residues long. The V gene's germline CDR1 is SGHRS and CDR2 YFSETQ. CDR3 loop: CDSSGTAEETQYF. CDR3 coding DNA: TGCGACAGCAGCGGAACAGCGGAGGAGACCCAGTACTTC.

This clone showed up just a few times. The rearrangement uses TRBV10-1 and TRBJ1-1; D not certain. This CDR3 is 13 amino acids long. V lost 2 bases, J lost 1 base, and 5 bases lay in between. CDR1 is WNHNN, CDR2 SYGVQD, per germline (reference sequence). The CDR3 protein is CASSEDGNTEAFF. CDR3 bases: TGCGCCAGCAGTGAGGACGGGAACACTGAAGCTTTCTTT.

V is TRBV6-1 and J is TRBJ1-2; TRBD1 aligns across 8 bases. This CDR3 spans 16 amino acids. Germline loops: CDR1 MNHNS, CDR2 SASEGT. After removal of 4 bases from V and 6 bases from J, the junction contained 13 bases not matched to a gene. CDR3 DNA sequence: TGTGCCAGCAGTGGAGGGCCCCGGACAGGGATGCATGGCTACACCTTC. Its translation is CASSGGPRTGMHGYTF.

Points on this clone: The same CDR3 arises from other DNA sequences in this sample as well. The chain combines TRBV2 with TRBJ1-2, with 8 bases aligning to TRBD1. V gave up 2 bases and J gave up 7 bases; unmatched junction bases: 3. CDR3 length: 13 amino acids. Germline V gene lookup returns CDR1 SNHLY and CDR2 FYNNEI. The CDR3 region has the DNA TGTGCCAGCAGTGAAACACAGGGGGGTGGCTACACCTTC. It specifies CASSETQGGGYTF.

This clone came up a few times. CDR3 residues: CASNRAGGWQETQYF. In nucleotides, the CDR3 is TGTGCCAGCAATCGGGCGGGGGGCTGGCAAGAGACCCAGTACTTC. J is TRBJ2-5 and V is TRBV28; 8 nucleotides align to TRBD2. Germline CDR1 is MDHEN and CDR2 is SYDVKM. CDR3 length equals 15 residues. The ends lost 7 bases at V and 2 bases at J; junction bases unmatched: 9.

The chain has TRBV5-1 and TRBJ2-1, with TRBD2 identical over 9 bases. CDR3 size: 15 residues. V trimming: 4 bases; J trimming: 4 bases; junction bases outside the gene matches: 6. The V gene's germline CDR1 is SGHRS and CDR2 YFSETQ. The CDR3 here is CASSRGGRGYNEQFF. The CDR3 bases are TGCGCCAGCAGCCGGGGCGGGAGGGGTTACAATGAGCAGTTCTTC.

The V call is TRBV7-2, the J call TRBJ2-3; the D gene is possibly TRBD2 (6 bases). The CDR3 runs to 15 residues. Trimming took 6 bases from V and 2 from J, leaving 15 bases between them. Germline CDR1 SGHTA, CDR2 FQGNSA. The CDR3 bases are TGTGCCAGCAGGAGGGGCTGGCGGGACACAGATACGCAGTATTTT. Translated, it gives CASRRGWRDTDTQYF.

This clone was picked up one time. The gene calls are TRBV28 and TRBJ2-2, with TRBD2 identical over 8 bases. The CDR3 runs to 15 residues. Germline CDR1 MDHEN, CDR2 SYDVKM. Losses at the gene ends were 6 bases for V and 4 bases for J; bases not matched to a gene: 7. The CDR3 DNA is TGTGCCAGCAGCGCGGGACTAGGGCCCACCGGGGAGCTGTTTTTT. Translated, it gives CASSAGLGPTGELFF.

This chain links TRBV7-2 with TRBJ2-7; tentative D call: TRBD2 (6 bases). Per the germline V gene, CDR1 is SGHTA and CDR2 is FQGNSA. V lost 5 bases, J lost 6 bases, and 17 bases lay in between. This CDR3 has 14 amino acids. CDR3 sequence reads: CASSRRLGSSEQYF. Written as DNA, the CDR3 is TGTGCCAGCAGCCGACGACTAGGATCTTCCGAGCAGTACTTC.

The chain recombines TRBV7-9 with TRBJ2-2, with TRBD2 identical over 11 bases. The CDR3 consists of 16 residues. V gave up 7 bases and J gave up 5 bases; unmatched junction bases: 9. Germline values: CDR1 SEHNR, CDR2 FQNEAQ (reference sequence). The CDR3 DNA reads TGTGCCAGCACCCCCGGGACTAGCGGAGTTACCGGGGAGCTGTTTTTT. Translating it yields CASTPGTSGVTGELFF.

The chain has TRBV5-6 and TRBJ2-1, with 8 nucleotides matching TRBD2. The ends lost 1 base at V and 4 bases at J; junction bases unmatched: 4. Germline CDR1 is SGHDT and CDR2 is YYEEEE. This CDR3 has 15 residues. The CDR3 region has the DNA TGTGCCAGCAGCTTGTTTGGACTAGCTTACAATGAGCAGTTCTTC. Amino acids: CASSLFGLAYNEQFF. The full variable domain, rest sourced from reference TRBV5-6 and TRBJ2-1, is DAGVTQSPTHLIKTRGQQVTLRCSPKSGHDTVSWYQQALGQGPQFIFQYYEEEERQRGNFPDRFSGHQFPNYSSELNVNALLLGDSALYLCASSLFGLAYNEQFFGPGTRLTVL.

V gene TRBV5-1 combines with J gene TRBJ2-1; weak D call: TRBD1 (6 bases). Trimming stripped 2 bases from V and 6 bases from J, with 12 bases between. The CDR3 runs 14 residues. Germline V gives CDR1 SGHRS, CDR2 YFSETQ. The CDR3 sequence is CASSLTGTPNEQFF. The CDR3 nucleotides are TGCGCCAGCAGCTTAACCGGGACACCCAATGAGCAGTTCTTC.

This clone was recorded once. The chain links TRBV9 to TRBJ2-3; D not certain. CDR1 is SGDLS and CDR2 is YYNGEE in the germline V gene. This CDR3 spans 15 amino acids. V gave up 0 bases and J gave up 4 bases, with 12 bases separating them. The DNA of the CDR3 is TGTGCCAGCAGCGTAGGGAGTGGGTTCGCAGATACGCAGTATTTT. Protein sequence: CASSVGSGFADTQYF.

This clone appeared a few times. The rearrangement joins TRBV2 to TRBJ1-2, with 9 bases identical to TRBD1. V trimming: 5 bases; J trimming: 2 bases; junction bases outside the gene matches: 3. Germline assignment: CDR1 SNHLY and CDR2 FYNNEI. The CDR3 is made up of 14 amino acids. CDR3 residues: CASSRTGANYGYTF. CDR3 bases: TGTGCCAGCAGTAGGACAGGGGCCAACTATGGCTACACCTTC.